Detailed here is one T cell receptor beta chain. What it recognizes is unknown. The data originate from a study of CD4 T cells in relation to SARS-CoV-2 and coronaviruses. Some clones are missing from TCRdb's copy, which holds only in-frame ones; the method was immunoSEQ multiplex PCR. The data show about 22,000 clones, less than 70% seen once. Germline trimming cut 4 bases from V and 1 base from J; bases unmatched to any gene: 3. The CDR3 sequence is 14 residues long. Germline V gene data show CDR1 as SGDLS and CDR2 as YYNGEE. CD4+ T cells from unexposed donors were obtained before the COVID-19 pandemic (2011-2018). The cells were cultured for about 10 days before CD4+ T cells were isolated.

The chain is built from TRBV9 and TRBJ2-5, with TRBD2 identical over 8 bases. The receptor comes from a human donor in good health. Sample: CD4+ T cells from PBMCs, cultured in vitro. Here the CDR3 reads CASSLSGGQETQYF. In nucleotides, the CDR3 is TGTGCCAGCAGCTTAAGCGGGGGCCAAGAGACCCAGTACTTC. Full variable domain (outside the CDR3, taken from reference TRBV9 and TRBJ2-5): DSGVTQTPKHLITATGQRVTLRCSPRSGDLSVYWYQQSLDQGLQFLIQYYNGEERAKGNILERFSAQQFPDLHSELNLSSLELGDSALYFCASSLSGGQETQYFGPGTRLLVL.